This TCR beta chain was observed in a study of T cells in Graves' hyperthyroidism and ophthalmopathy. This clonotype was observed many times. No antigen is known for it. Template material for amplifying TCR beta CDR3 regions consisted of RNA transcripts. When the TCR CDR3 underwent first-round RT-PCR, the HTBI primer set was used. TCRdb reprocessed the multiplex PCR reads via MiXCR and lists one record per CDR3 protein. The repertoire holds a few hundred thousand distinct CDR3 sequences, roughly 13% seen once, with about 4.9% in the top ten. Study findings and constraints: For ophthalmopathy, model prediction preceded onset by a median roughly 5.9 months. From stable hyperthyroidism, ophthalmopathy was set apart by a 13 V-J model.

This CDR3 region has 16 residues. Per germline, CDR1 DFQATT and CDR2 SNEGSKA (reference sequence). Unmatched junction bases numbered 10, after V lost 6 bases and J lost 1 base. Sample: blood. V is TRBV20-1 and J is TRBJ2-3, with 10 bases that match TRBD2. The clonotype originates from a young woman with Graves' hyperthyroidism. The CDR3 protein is CSAPTLAGARTDTQYF. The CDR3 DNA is TGCAGTGCGCCTACTCTAGCGGGAGCGCGCACAGATACGCAGTATTTT.